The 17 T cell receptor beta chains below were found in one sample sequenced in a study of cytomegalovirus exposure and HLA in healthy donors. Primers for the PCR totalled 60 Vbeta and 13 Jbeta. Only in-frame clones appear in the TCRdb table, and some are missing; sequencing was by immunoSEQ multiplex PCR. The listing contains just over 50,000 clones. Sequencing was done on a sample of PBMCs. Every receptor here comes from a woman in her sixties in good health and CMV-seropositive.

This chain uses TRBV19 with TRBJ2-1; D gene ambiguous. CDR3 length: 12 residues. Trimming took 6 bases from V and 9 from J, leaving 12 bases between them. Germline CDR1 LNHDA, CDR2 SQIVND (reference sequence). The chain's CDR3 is CASSPTTVEQFF. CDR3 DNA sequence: TGTGCCAGTAGCCCAACCACAGTTGAGCAGTTCTTC.

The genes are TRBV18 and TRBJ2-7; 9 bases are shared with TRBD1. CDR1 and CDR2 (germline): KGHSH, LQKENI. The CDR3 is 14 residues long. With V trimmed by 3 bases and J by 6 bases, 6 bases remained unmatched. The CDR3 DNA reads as TGTGCCAGCTCACCGAAGGGACAGGGAGTCGAGCAGTACTTC. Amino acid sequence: CASSPKGQGVEQYF.

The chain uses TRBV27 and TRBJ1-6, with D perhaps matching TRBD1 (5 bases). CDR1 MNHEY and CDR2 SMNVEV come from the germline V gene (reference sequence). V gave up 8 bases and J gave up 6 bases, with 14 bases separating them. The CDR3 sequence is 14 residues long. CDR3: CASLPNQGNSPLHF. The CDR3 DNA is TGTGCCAGCCTTCCCAATCAGGGTAATTCACCCCTCCACTTT.

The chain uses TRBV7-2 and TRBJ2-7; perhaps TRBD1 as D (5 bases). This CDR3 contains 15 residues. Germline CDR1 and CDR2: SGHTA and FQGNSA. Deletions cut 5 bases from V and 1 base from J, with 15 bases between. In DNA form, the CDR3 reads TGTGCCAGCAGCCGTGATCACAGGTCTTCCTACGAGCAGTACTTC. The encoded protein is CASSRDHRSSYEQYF.

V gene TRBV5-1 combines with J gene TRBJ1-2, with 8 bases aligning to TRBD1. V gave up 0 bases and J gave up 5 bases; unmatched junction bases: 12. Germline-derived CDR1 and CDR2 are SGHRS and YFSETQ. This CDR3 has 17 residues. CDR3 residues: CASSLGRASGGLYGYTF. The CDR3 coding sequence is TGCGCCAGCAGCTTGGGGCGGGCGTCAGGGGGCTTGTATGGCTACACCTTC.

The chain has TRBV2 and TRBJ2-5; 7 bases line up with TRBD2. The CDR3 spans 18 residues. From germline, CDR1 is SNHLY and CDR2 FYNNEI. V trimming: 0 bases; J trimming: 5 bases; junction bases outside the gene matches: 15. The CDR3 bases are TGTGCCAGCAGTGAAGCGGAAGGCCGGGCCTGGGGAGGGGAGACCCAGTACTTC. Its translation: CASSEAEGRAWGGETQYF.

CDR3 nucleotides: TGTGCCAGCAGCCTGGGCCTCCCAAAGTATGGCTACACCTTC. Encoded protein: CASSLGLPKYGYTF. The rearrangement links TRBV6-5 to TRBJ1-2; D not certain. V was pared by 6 bases and J by 5 bases, with 16 bases between. Germline lookup yields CDR1 MNHEY and CDR2 SVGAGI. The CDR3 has 14 amino acids.

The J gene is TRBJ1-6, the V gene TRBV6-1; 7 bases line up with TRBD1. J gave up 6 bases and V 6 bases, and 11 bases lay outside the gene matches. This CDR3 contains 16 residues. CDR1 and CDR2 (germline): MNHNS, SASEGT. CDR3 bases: TGTGCCAGCAGAGAAACAGGGGCGCTTCTTAATTCACCCCTCCACTTT. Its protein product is CASRETGALLNSPLHF.

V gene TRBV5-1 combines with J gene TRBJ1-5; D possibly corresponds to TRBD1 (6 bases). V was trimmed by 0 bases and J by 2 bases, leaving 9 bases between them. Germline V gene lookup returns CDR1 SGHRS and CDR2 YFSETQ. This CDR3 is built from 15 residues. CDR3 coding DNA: TGCGCCAGCAGCTTGGAGGACAGCCGCAATCAGCCCCAGCATTTT. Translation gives CASSLEDSRNQPQHF.

The CDR3 spells CASSPGYSSSYEQYF. Here the CDR3 DNA reads TGCGCCAGCAGCCCCGGGTATTCCAGCTCCTACGAGCAGTACTTC. The chain employs TRBV5-1 and TRBJ2-7, with no clear D. V lost 4 bases and J lost 0, with 14 bases in between. There are 15 residues in the CDR3. Germline V gene lookup returns CDR1 SGHRS and CDR2 YFSETQ.

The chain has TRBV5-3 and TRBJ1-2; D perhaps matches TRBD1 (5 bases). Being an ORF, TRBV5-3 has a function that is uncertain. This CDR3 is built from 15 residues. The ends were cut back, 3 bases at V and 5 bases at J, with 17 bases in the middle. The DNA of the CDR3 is TGTGCCAGAAGCTCCCTGTTGGGCAGGGAATATGGCTACACCTTC. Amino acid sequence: CARSSLLGREYGYTF.

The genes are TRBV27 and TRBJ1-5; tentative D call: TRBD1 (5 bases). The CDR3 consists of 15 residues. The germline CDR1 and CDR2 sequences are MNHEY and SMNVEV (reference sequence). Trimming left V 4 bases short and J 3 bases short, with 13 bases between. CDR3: CASSSIGQVNQPQHF. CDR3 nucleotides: TGTGCCAGCAGTTCGATCGGACAAGTCAATCAGCCCCAGCATTTT.

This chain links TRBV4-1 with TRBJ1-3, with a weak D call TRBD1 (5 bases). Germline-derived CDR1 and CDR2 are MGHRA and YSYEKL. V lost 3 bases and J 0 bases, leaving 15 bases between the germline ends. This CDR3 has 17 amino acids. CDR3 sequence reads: CASSQIVTGDSGNTIYF. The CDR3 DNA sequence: TGCGCCAGCAGCCAGATCGTCACAGGCGACTCTGGAAACACCATATATTTT.

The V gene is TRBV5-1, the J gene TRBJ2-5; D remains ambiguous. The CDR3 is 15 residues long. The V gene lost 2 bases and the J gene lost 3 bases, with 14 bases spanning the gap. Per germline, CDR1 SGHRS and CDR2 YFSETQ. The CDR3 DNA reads TGCGCCAGCAGCTTTATCGCCAACAGCAAAGAGACCCAGTACTTC. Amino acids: CASSFIANSKETQYF.

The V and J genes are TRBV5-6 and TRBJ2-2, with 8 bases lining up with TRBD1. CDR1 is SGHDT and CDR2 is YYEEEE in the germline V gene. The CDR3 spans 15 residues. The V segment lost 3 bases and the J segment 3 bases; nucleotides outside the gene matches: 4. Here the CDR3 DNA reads TGTGCCAGCAGCTCCAGGGGGCGCGACACCGGGGAGCTGTTTTTT. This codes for CASSSRGRDTGELFF.

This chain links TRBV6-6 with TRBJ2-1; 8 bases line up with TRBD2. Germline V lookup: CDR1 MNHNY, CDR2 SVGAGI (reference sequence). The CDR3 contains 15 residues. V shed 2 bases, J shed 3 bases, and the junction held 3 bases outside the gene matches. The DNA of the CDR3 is TGTGCCAGCAGTTACAATCGGGGGGGCTACAATGAGCAGTTCTTC. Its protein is CASSYNRGGYNEQFF.

The chain's CDR3 is CASSTGLVGQQFF. The CDR3 nucleotides read TGTGCCAGCAGCACCGGACTAGTCGGACAGCAGTTCTTC. The chain joins TRBV7-2 to TRBJ2-1, with 7 bases fitting TRBD2. The junction had 9 bases not matched to a gene; V was cut back by 5 bases and J by 11 bases. This CDR3 region has 13 residues. CDR1 is SGHTA and CDR2 is FQGNSA in the germline V gene.